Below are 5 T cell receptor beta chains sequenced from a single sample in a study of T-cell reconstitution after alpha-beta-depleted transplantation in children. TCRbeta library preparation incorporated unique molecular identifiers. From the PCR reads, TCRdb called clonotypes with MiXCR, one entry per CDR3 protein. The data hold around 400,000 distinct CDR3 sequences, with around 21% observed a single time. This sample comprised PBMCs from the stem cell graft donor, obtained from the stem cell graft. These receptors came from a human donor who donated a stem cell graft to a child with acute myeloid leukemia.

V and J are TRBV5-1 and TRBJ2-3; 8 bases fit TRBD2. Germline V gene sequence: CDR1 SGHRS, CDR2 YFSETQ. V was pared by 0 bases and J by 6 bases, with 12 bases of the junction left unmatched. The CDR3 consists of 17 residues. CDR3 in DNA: TGCGCCAGCAGCTTGGCCCTCAACGGGAGGGCGACGGATACGCAGTATTTT. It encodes CASSLALNGRATDTQYF.

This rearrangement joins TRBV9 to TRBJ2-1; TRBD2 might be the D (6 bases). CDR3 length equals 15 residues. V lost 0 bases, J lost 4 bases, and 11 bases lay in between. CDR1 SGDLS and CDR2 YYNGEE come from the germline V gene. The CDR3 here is CASSVVGGAYNEQFF. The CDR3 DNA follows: TGTGCCAGCAGCGTAGTTGGAGGGGCGTACAATGAGCAGTTCTTC. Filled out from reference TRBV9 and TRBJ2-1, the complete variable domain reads DSGVTQTPKHLITATGQRVTLRCSPRSGDLSVYWYQQSLDQGLQFLIQYYNGEERAKGNILERFSAQQFPDLHSELNLSSLELGDSALYFCASSVVGGAYNEQFFGPGTRLTVL.

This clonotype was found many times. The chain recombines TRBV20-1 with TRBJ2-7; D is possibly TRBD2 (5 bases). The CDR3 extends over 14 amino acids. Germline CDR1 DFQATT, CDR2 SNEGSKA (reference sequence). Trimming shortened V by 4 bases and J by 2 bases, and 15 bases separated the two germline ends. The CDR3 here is CSATWEHTTYEQYF. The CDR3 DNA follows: TGCAGTGCTACCTGGGAGCACACCACCTACGAGCAGTACTTC.

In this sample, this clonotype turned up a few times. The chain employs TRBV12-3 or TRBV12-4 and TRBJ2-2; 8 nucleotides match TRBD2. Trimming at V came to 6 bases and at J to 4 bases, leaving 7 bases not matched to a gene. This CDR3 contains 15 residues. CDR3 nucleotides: TGTGCCAGCAGCCGAGCGGGAGTTAGCACCGGGGAGCTGTTTTTT. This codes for CASSRAGVSTGELFF.

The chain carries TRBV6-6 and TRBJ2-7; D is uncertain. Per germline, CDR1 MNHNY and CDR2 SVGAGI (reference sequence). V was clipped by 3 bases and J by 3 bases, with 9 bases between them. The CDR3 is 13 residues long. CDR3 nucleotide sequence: TGTGCCAGCAGTTATGCCAGCGACTACGAGCAGTACTTC. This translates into CASSYASDYEQYF.